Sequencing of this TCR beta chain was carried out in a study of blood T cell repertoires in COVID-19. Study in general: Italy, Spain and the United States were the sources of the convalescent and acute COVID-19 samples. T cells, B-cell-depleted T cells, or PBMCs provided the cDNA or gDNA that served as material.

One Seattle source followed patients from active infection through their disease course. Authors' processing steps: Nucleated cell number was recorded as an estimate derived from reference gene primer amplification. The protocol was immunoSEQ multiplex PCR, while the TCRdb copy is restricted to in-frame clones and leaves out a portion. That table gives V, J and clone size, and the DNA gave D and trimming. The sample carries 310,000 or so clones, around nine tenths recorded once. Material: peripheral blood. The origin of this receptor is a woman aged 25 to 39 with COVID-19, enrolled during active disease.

CDR3 nucleotide sequence: TGCGCCAGCAGTGACAGGGCTGGCACAGATACGCAGTATTTT. Amino acids: CASSDRAGTDTQYF. The chain links TRBV10-1 to TRBJ2-3; D may be TRBD1 (5 bases). This CDR3 spans 14 amino acids. The germline V gene has CDR1 WNHNN and CDR2 SYGVQD (reference sequence). The V and J ends lost 3 bases and 1 base respectively, with 8 bases between them.